The 27 T cell receptor beta chains given below trace back to one sample, sequenced in a study of cytomegalovirus exposure and HLA in healthy donors. The study ran its PCR with 60 Vbeta and 13 Jbeta primers. The method was immunoSEQ multiplex PCR; TCRdb's version includes in-frame clones alone and lacks a portion of them. This sample has approximately 160,000 clones, with 77% found just once. Source material: PBMCs. Source of these receptors: a woman in her twenties or thirties in good health and CMV-seropositive.

This chain connects TRBV6-1 to TRBJ2-1; weak D call: TRBD1 (6 bases). The germline CDR1 and CDR2 sequences are MNHNS and SASEGT. The CDR3 is 13 residues long. V was cut by 1 base and J by 10 bases, with 11 bases left in between. DNA for the CDR3: TGTGCCAGCAGTGAAGGGAAGCAGGGGGAGCAGTTCTTC. Amino acid sequence: CASSEGKQGEQFF.

The rearrangement uses TRBV6-1 and TRBJ1-1, with D unresolved. From germline, CDR1 is MNHNS and CDR2 SASEGT. The CDR3 contains 15 residues. V shed 5 bases and J shed 0 bases, with 13 bases lying between them. CDR3: CASSIGLSMNTEAFF. DNA of the CDR3: TGTGCCAGCAGTATTGGACTCAGCATGAACACTGAAGCTTTCTTT.

The rearrangement links TRBV7-9 to TRBJ2-5; D remains unclear. The CDR3 spans 12 residues. Germline CDR1 reads SEHNR; CDR2 reads FQNEAQ (reference sequence). Trimming removed 3 bases from V and 1 base from J, with 3 bases in between. The CDR3 DNA reads as TGTGCCAGCAGCTTCGGCCAAGAGACCCAGTACTTC. As protein: CASSFGQETQYF.

This chain links TRBV10-3 with TRBJ2-1; 10 bases are a match to TRBD2. With V trimmed by 0 bases and J by 4 bases, 3 bases remained unmatched. The CDR3 is made up of 16 amino acids. The V gene's germline CDR1 is ENHRY and CDR2 SYGVKD. CDR3 DNA: TGTGCCATCAGTGAGTCAAGCGGGAGGGGGTACAATGAGCAGTTCTTC. Protein product: CAISESSGRGYNEQFF.

The chain combines TRBV5-1 with TRBJ2-1, with 8 bases fitting TRBD1. From germline, CDR1 is SGHRS and CDR2 YFSETQ. CDR3 length: 15 amino acids. Trimming at V came to 1 base and at J to 8 bases, leaving 8 bases not matched to a gene. This CDR3 is CASSLSGGPQDEQFF. The CDR3 DNA sequence: TGCGCCAGCAGCTTGTCAGGGGGCCCCCAAGATGAGCAGTTCTTC.

The chain couples TRBV28 to TRBJ2-4; perhaps TRBD2 as D (6 bases). The CDR3 totals 13 residues. Germline lookup yields CDR1 MDHEN and CDR2 SYDVKM. The germline V and J ends were trimmed by 6 bases and 8 bases, with 14 bases remaining between them. The CDR3 sequence: CASRIPGGDIQYF. The CDR3 nucleotides are TGTGCCAGCAGAATACCCGGCGGGGACATTCAGTACTTC.

J is TRBJ1-1 and V is TRBV27; 8 nucleotides line up with TRBD1. Germline CDR1 reads MNHEY; CDR2 reads SMNVEV (reference sequence). With 3 bases clipped from V and 7 bases from J, the junction kept 4 bases outside the gene matches. The length of the CDR3 is 13 residues. CDR3 coding DNA: TGTGCCAGCAGTTTCCCAGGGGGCTTTGAAGCTTTCTTT. Its protein product is CASSFPGGFEAFF.

The chain recombines TRBV5-1 with TRBJ2-3; TRBD2 agrees at 13 bases. Germline-derived CDR1 and CDR2 are SGHRS and YFSETQ. Germline trimming cut 7 bases from V and 0 bases from J; bases unmatched to any gene: 14. The CDR3 has 19 amino acids. The DNA for the CDR3 is TGCGCCAGCTCCTCTTCCCCAGGGACTAGCGGGGTTAGCACAGATACGCAGTATTTT. As protein: CASSSSPGTSGVSTDTQYF.

The chain combines TRBV28 with TRBJ2-6; TRBD1 aligns across 8 bases. J was trimmed by 2 bases and V by 7 bases; bases with no gene match: 1. From germline, CDR1 is MDHEN and CDR2 SYDVKM. This CDR3 has 14 amino acids. The CDR3 sequence is CASKDRAGANVLTF. In DNA form, the CDR3 reads TGTGCCAGCAAGGACAGGGCTGGGGCCAACGTCCTGACTTTC.

V usage is TRBV27 and J usage is TRBJ2-1; 9 positions agree with TRBD2. Trimming removed 6 bases from V and 3 bases from J; junction bases left unmatched: 6. Germline V gene lookup returns CDR1 MNHEY and CDR2 SMNVEV (reference sequence). The CDR3 runs 15 residues. CDR3 bases: TGTGCCAGCAGCCGAGCTAGCGGGAACTACAATGAGCAGTTCTTC. Protein product: CASSRASGNYNEQFF.

The chain links TRBV2 to TRBJ1-1; TRBD1 aligns across 7 bases. This CDR3 contains 11 residues. Germline values: CDR1 SNHLY, CDR2 FYNNEI. V shed 3 bases and J 9 bases; nucleotides not matched to a gene: 1. CDR3 sequence: CASSETGKAFF. The DNA of the CDR3 is TGTGCCAGCAGTGAGACAGGGAAAGCTTTCTTT.

V is TRBV7-8 and J is TRBJ2-3; the D is unclear. V lost 3 bases, J lost 4 bases, and 5 bases lay in between. Germline CDR1 SGHVS, CDR2 FQNEAQ. This CDR3 is 12 amino acids long. CDR3 in DNA: TGTGCCAGCAGCTTTGCAGCAGATACGCAGTATTTT. Protein: CASSFAADTQYF.

The rearrangement links TRBV4-1 to TRBJ2-2; D is perhaps TRBD1 (5 bases). Germline lookup yields CDR1 MGHRA and CDR2 YSYEKL. Trimming pared 3 bases from V and 5 bases from J, leaving 10 bases between. The CDR3 length is 14 residues. CDR3 in amino acids: CASSHYQGTGELFF. CDR3 DNA sequence: TGCGCCAGCAGCCATTACCAGGGAACCGGGGAGCTGTTTTTT.

This clone was seen only once. The chain couples TRBV5-1 to TRBJ2-7; 10 nucleotides align to TRBD2. The CDR3 extends over 15 amino acids. The V gene end was trimmed by 4 bases and the J gene end by 1 base; junction bases not matched to a gene: 5. Germline assignment: CDR1 SGHRS and CDR2 YFSETQ. The CDR3, as DNA: TGCGCCAGCAGCATAACTAGCGGGAAATCCTACGAGCAGTACTTC. Amino acids: CASSITSGKSYEQYF.

This chain connects TRBV4-2 to TRBJ2-1, with 9 bases that match TRBD2. J was trimmed by 2 bases and V by 0 bases; bases with no gene match: 8. CDR1 and CDR2 (germline): LGHNA, YNFKEQ. The CDR3 sequence is 18 residues long. This CDR3 is CASSQDEVAGGAYNEQFF. In DNA form, the CDR3 reads TGTGCCAGCAGCCAAGATGAGGTCGCGGGAGGGGCCTACAATGAGCAGTTCTTC.

The chain combines TRBV6-5 with TRBJ2-1; possibly TRBD2 for D (6 bases). V was clipped by 4 bases and J by 11 bases, with 9 bases between them. CDR3 length equals 11 residues. Germline V CDR1 and CDR2: MNHEY, SVGAGI. The CDR3: CASSSGTQQFF. The CDR3 DNA follows: TGTGCCAGCAGTTCCGGGACTCAGCAGTTCTTC.

The rearrangement joins TRBV5-6 to TRBJ2-5; D is undetermined. The CDR3 runs 16 residues. V lost 0 bases and J lost 0, with 12 bases in between. Germline V lookup: CDR1 SGHDT, CDR2 YYEEEE. CDR3 in amino acids: CASSLGYGFNQETQYF. The CDR3, as DNA: TGTGCCAGCAGCTTGGGCTACGGGTTCAACCAAGAGACCCAGTACTTC.

The CDR3 spells CASSEVASAAYEQYF. The CDR3 DNA sequence: TGTGCCAGCAGTGAAGTGGCTTCGGCGGCATACGAGCAGTACTTC. The V and J genes are TRBV6-1 and TRBJ2-7, with D hard to call. The germline V and J ends were trimmed by 1 base and 4 bases, with 14 bases remaining between them. This CDR3 contains 15 residues. Germline V gene data show CDR1 as MNHNS and CDR2 as SASEGT.

The chain recombines TRBV28 with TRBJ2-5; TRBD1 matches 10 bases. The CDR3 consists of 15 residues. V was clipped by 8 bases and J by 5 bases; unmatched bases: 11. Germline lookup yields CDR1 MDHEN and CDR2 SYDVKM. The CDR3 DNA sequence: TGTGCCAGCCAGGGGGCGGGACAGGGGTCGGAGACCCAGTACTTC. Protein sequence: CASQGAGQGSETQYF.

This chain joins TRBV16 and TRBJ2-2, with D possibly TRBD2 on 5 matching bases. Deletions cut 4 bases from V and 0 bases from J, with 6 bases between. The CDR3 extends over 14 amino acids. The germline gives CDR1 KGHSY, CDR2 FQNENV. This CDR3 is CASSPGSNTGELFF. The CDR3 DNA reads as TGTGCCAGCAGCCCGGGATCGAACACCGGGGAGCTGTTTTTT.

Notes on this clone: This specimen includes other DNA sequences encoding the same CDR3. V is TRBV5-1 and J is TRBJ2-3, with D possibly matching TRBD1 (6 bases). The CDR3 consists of 16 residues. Trimming pared 0 bases from V and 0 bases from J, leaving 11 bases between. Germline assignment: CDR1 SGHRS and CDR2 YFSETQ. The CDR3 here is CASSLDGGPSTDTQYF. As DNA, the CDR3 is TGCGCCAGCAGCTTGGATGGGGGCCCAAGCACAGATACGCAGTATTTT.

The chain carries TRBV7-2 and TRBJ2-7; 8 bases are shared with TRBD2. The CDR3 extends over 15 amino acids. Losses at the gene ends were 4 bases for V and 6 bases for J; bases not matched to a gene: 11. Germline CDR1 reads SGHTA; CDR2 reads FQGNSA. The CDR3 nucleotides read TGTGCCAGCAGCTCAGCGGGAGAAGTCTTCCGCGAGCAGTACTTC. This gives the protein CASSSAGEVFREQYF.

The V and J genes are TRBV11-3 and TRBJ2-3, with 9 bases that match TRBD2. Germline loops: CDR1 SGHNT, CDR2 YENEEA. This CDR3 contains 17 residues. The V segment lost 0 bases and the J segment 4 bases; nucleotides outside the gene matches: 8. DNA of the CDR3: TGTGCCAGCAGCTTAGATCTGCGGGAGGGTACTGCAGATACGCAGTATTTT. Its translation is CASSLDLREGTADTQYF. Variable domain in full (rest from reference TRBV11-3 and TRBJ2-3): EAGVVQSPRYKIIEKKQPVAFWCNPISGHNTLYWYLQNLGQGPELLIRYENEEAVDDSQLPKDRFSAERLKGVDSTLKIQPAELGDSAVYLCASSLDLREGTADTQYFGPGTRLTVL.

For the CDR3, the DNA is TGTGCCAGCTGGTGGAGCTCCTACAATGAGCAGTTCTTC. This encodes CASWWSSYNEQFF. The chain combines TRBV2 with TRBJ2-1; D is unresolved. Germline CDR1 and CDR2: SNHLY and FYNNEI. V was pared by 8 bases and J by 0 bases, with 8 bases between. CDR3 length equals 13 residues. Full variable domain (missing parts from reference TRBV2 and TRBJ2-1): EPEVTQTPSHQVTQMGQEVILRCVPISNHLYFYWYRQILGQKVEFLVSFYNNEISEKSEIFDDQFSVERPDGSNFTLKIRSTKLEDSAMYFCASWWSSYNEQFFGPGTRLTVL.

This chain links TRBV11-2 with TRBJ2-3; D gene uncertain. Trimming stripped 0 bases from V and 8 bases from J, with 12 bases between. This CDR3 comprises 14 residues. Germline V gives CDR1 SGHAT, CDR2 FQNNGV. In DNA form, the CDR3 reads TGTGCCAGCAGCTTAGATTCCCGGTCTGGTACGCAGTATTTT. The encoded protein is CASSLDSRSGTQYF.

The DNA for the CDR3 is TGCGCCAGCAGTGAGCTGGGACTAGGAGGGGTGACCCAGTACTTC. Residues: CASSELGLGGVTQYF. This rearrangement joins TRBV10-2 to TRBJ2-5; 8 bases match TRBD2. The CDR3 loop spans 15 amino acids. V trimming: 2 bases; J trimming: 7 bases; junction bases outside the gene matches: 9. Germline values: CDR1 WSHSY, CDR2 SAAADI.

The chain couples TRBV28 to TRBJ2-5, with a tentative D call TRBD1 (5 bases). With 4 bases removed from V and 3 bases from J, the gap between germline ends came to 18 bases. This CDR3 comprises 16 residues. Germline V CDR1 and CDR2: MDHEN, SYDVKM. The CDR3 sequence is CASSSTEISQEETQYF. The CDR3 DNA reads as TGTGCCAGCAGTTCCACCGAGATATCACAGGAAGAGACCCAGTACTTC.